This T cell receptor beta chain was sequenced in a study of T cell repertoires in cytomegalovirus infection (dated by TCRdb to the late 2010s). For the wider study: Alongside well-studied HLA-B-restricted epitopes, the peptide stimulations were aimed at recently identified HLA-C-restricted CMV epitopes, whose presentation resists viral immunomodulation. Because public TCR beta signatures pointed to carriage of CMV infection together with the matching HLA type, the HLA type of each donor mattered for the analysis. Here is what the overall study found, with its caveats: In both this cohort and an independent cohort of 352 donors, the cumulative frequency of public TCR beta family members distinguished carriers of CMV infection plus the relevant HLA type. In the ex vivo response, HLA-C-restricted CMV-specific TCR beta clonotypes were dominant, and in two of eight donors the single most frequent clonotype came from this HLA-C-restricted group.

The sequencing machine was an Illumina HiSeq 1500. TCRdb trimmed public reads at Q25 via fastp, called clones via MiXCR and kept in-frame beta chains. CDR3 protein sequences are deduplicated, and each keeps its most common genes and DNA. The sample table holds approximately 300,000 distinct CDR3 sequences, of which 25% to 30% were seen once. 15% to 25% of the sample belongs to the ten largest clones. Worth noting for this clonotype: Its antigen is not yet known. Base qualities were left out, and no much larger clone turns up one base away.

The junction carries 18 bases between V and J, which are trimmed by 8 bases and 10 bases respectively. The cysteine opens and the phenylalanine closes a CDR3 of 12 amino acids. Of all the DNA, just the CDR3 is kept, 36 bases in frame from base 1. CDR1 and CDR2 are drawn from the germline V gene: SQVTM, ANQGSEA. The treatment or condition label, as the study defines it: in vitro stimulation with specific CMV peptide epitopes to enrich CMV-specific T cells. Recombination connected TRBV29-1 to TRBJ2-1; a weak D assignment points to TRBD2 (6 bases agree). Here the sequenced sample was cultured PBMCs, taken from culture after CMV antigen stimulation. The sequence came from a human donor in good health (CMV status not recorded). Some clones in this sample may be carry-over from other donors' samples. The CDR3 region reads CSSGDLTREQFF. The DNA reads TGCAGCTCGGGGGACCTCACCCGAGAGCAGTTCTTC.